The next 21 T cell receptor beta chains were all read from a single sample in a study of blood T cell repertoires in COVID-19. TCRdb keeps only in-frame clones here, not all; method: immunoSEQ multiplex PCR. The repertoire holds around 330,000 clones, with more than 75% as singletons. The specimen was peripheral blood. These receptors all stem from a woman between 45 and 65 years old with active or convalescent COVID-19.

This chain uses TRBV2 with TRBJ2-7; TRBD2 aligns across 14 bases. The trim removed 6 bases at V and 1 base at J, leaving 2 bases unmatched. Germline V gene lookup returns CDR1 SNHLY and CDR2 FYNNEI. This CDR3 has 15 amino acids. The CDR3 is CASSRLAGGSYEQYF. The CDR3 DNA reads as TGTGCCAGCAGCAGACTAGCGGGAGGGTCCTACGAGCAGTACTTC.

The gene calls are TRBV28 and TRBJ1-2; D uncertain. From germline, CDR1 is MDHEN and CDR2 SYDVKM. The ends were cut back, 6 bases at V and 3 bases at J, with 11 bases in the middle. The CDR3 is made up of 13 amino acids. CDR3 bases: TGTGCCAGCAGGCTTTGGGGAGACTATGGCTACACCTTC. It yields the protein CASRLWGDYGYTF.

The chain links TRBV4-3 to TRBJ1-2, with D possibly TRBD1 on 6 matching bases. Deletions cut 0 bases from V and 8 bases from J, with 16 bases between. In germline, CDR1 is LGHNA, CDR2 YSLEER. The CDR3 extends over 15 amino acids. The CDR3 bases are TGCGCCAGCAGCCAAGAATCAGGGGCATCGGTAGGCTACACCTTC. It specifies CASSQESGASVGYTF.

The chain has TRBV5-4 and TRBJ2-5, with TRBD2 identical over 14 bases. Looked up from germline, CDR1 is SGHNT and CDR2 is YYREEE (reference sequence). After removal of 2 bases from V and 3 bases from J, the junction contained 9 bases not matched to a gene. CDR3 length: 18 residues. The CDR3 sequence: CASSFPEGTSGGEETQYF. In DNA, the CDR3 is TGTGCCAGCAGCTTCCCTGAAGGGACTAGCGGGGGAGAAGAGACCCAGTACTTC. The whole variable domain, filled in from reference TRBV5-4 and TRBJ2-5, reads ETGVTQSPTHLIKTRGQQVTLRCSSQSGHNTVSWYQQALGQGPQFIFQYYREEENGRGNFPPRFSGLQFPNYSSELNVNALELDDSALYLCASSFPEGTSGGEETQYFGPGTRLLVL.

This chain joins TRBV7-9 and TRBJ2-7; 7 bases are shared with TRBD2. This CDR3 region has 14 residues. With 5 bases clipped from V and 7 bases from J, the junction kept 11 bases outside the gene matches. Germline values: CDR1 SEHNR, CDR2 FQNEAQ (reference sequence). The CDR3 coding sequence is TGTGCCAGCAGCCCTTCCGGGGGGTTTGGGGAGCAGTACTTC. Its protein is CASSPSGGFGEQYF.

This rearrangement joins TRBV3-1 (or the pseudogene TRBV3-2) to TRBJ1-6; TRBD1 agrees at 10 bases. The CDR3 loop spans 19 amino acids. V dropped 4 bases and J dropped 0; count of bases not matched to a gene: 9. Germline assignment: CDR1 LGHDT and CDR2 YNNKEL (reference sequence). The CDR3 sequence is CASSRSGQGTLSYNSPLHF. Here the CDR3 DNA reads TGTGCCAGCAGCCGCTCGGGACAGGGGACCCTCTCCTATAATTCACCCCTCCACTTT.

The genes are TRBV15 and TRBJ2-7, with TRBD2 identical over 11 bases. The germline V gene encodes CDR1 LNHNV and CDR2 YYDKDF (reference sequence). The CDR3 sequence is 18 residues long. Germline trimming cut 1 base from V and 3 bases from J; bases unmatched to any gene: 11. DNA of the CDR3: TGTGCCACCAGCAGAGTAGGAGTGACTAGCGGGGAGGGCTACGAGCAGTACTTC. Protein sequence: CATSRVGVTSGEGYEQYF. Filled out from reference TRBV15 and TRBJ2-7, the complete variable domain reads DAMVIQNPRYQVTQFGKPVTLSCSQTLNHNVMYWYQQKSSQAPKLLFHYYDKDFNNEADTPDNFQSRRPNTSFCFLDIRSPGLGDTAMYLCATSRVGVTSGEGYEQYFGPGTRLTVT.

This chain connects TRBV12-3 or TRBV12-4 to TRBJ2-1; D perhaps matches TRBD2 (6 bases). CDR3 size: 13 residues. Trimming cost V 0 bases and J 9 bases, with 9 bases left between them. CDR3 in amino acids: CASSLAGGIEQFF. Written as DNA, the CDR3 is TGTGCCAGCAGTTTAGCAGGCGGGATTGAGCAGTTCTTC.

The chain carries TRBV5-4 and TRBJ1-1; D call uncertain. Deletions cut 5 bases from V and 3 bases from J, with 8 bases between. The CDR3 runs 12 residues. Germline-derived CDR1 and CDR2 are SGHNT and YYREEE (reference sequence). Written as DNA, the CDR3 is TGTGCCAGCAGTGCGAGTGACACTGAAGCTTTCTTT. This codes for CASSASDTEAFF. The full variable domain, its missing parts supplied by reference TRBV5-4 and TRBJ1-1, is ETGVTQSPTHLIKTRGQQVTLRCSSQSGHNTVSWYQQALGQGPQFIFQYYREEENGRGNFPPRFSGLQFPNYSSELNVNALELDDSALYLCASSASDTEAFFGQGTRLTVV.

This sequence joins TRBV29-1 and TRBJ1-6; 8 nucleotides agree with TRBD1. Germline trimming cut 4 bases from V and 9 bases from J; bases unmatched to any gene: 11. Germline V gives CDR1 SQVTM, CDR2 ANQGSEA. The CDR3 length is 15 residues. The CDR3 region has the DNA TGCAGCGTTGCGGAGGGGCAGGGGGCGTTTTCACCCCTCCACTTT. It yields the protein CSVAEGQGAFSPLHF. Full variable domain (rest looked up from reference TRBV29-1 and TRBJ1-6): SAVISQKPSRDICQRGTSLTIQCQVDSQVTMMFWYRQQPGQSLTLIATANQGSEATYESGFVIDKFPISRPNLTFSTLTVSNMSPEDSSIYLCSVAEGQGAFSPLHFGNGTRLTVT.

For this clone: The same CDR3 is also encoded by other DNA sequences in this sample. The chain links TRBV5-1 to TRBJ2-2; 11 bases fit TRBD2. This CDR3 is 16 amino acids long. V lost 1 base and J lost 1; bases outside the gene matches: 0. Looked up from germline, CDR1 is SGHRS and CDR2 is YFSETQ. CDR3 residues: CASSLLAGGNTGELFF. In DNA form, the CDR3 reads TGCGCCAGCAGCTTGCTAGCGGGAGGGAACACCGGGGAGCTGTTTTTT.

The chain combines TRBV10-3 with TRBJ1-4, with D maybe TRBD1 (5 bases). The germline CDR1 and CDR2 sequences are ENHRY and SYGVKD. With 4 bases removed from V and 0 bases from J, the gap between germline ends came to 6 bases. The CDR3 has 14 residues. The CDR3 region has the DNA TGTGCCATCAGTGTAGGGGCAACTAATGAAAAACTGTTTTTT. It encodes CAISVGATNEKLFF.

This clone was observed once. The chain has TRBV27 and TRBJ2-1; D may be TRBD2 (6 bases). Looked up from germline, CDR1 is MNHEY and CDR2 is SMNVEV (reference sequence). Deletions cut 6 bases from V and 0 bases from J, with 9 bases between. The CDR3 runs to 14 residues. The CDR3 reads CASSLTSSYNEQFF. The CDR3 DNA reads TGTGCCAGCAGCCTGACTAGCTCCTACAATGAGCAGTTCTTC.

The chain combines TRBV6-6 with TRBJ2-6; D is unresolved. CDR1 MNHNY and CDR2 SVGAGI come from the germline V gene (reference sequence). The CDR3 length is 16 residues. Trimming removed 7 bases from V and 0 bases from J, with 13 bases in between. In DNA, the CDR3 is TGTGCCAGCACGGTCAGGTTATTCTCTGGGGCCAACGTCCTGACTTTC. Translation: CASTVRLFSGANVLTF.

The V and J genes are TRBV29-1 and TRBJ1-3, with 7 bases identical to TRBD1. V gave up 3 bases and J gave up 1 base; unmatched junction bases: 3. The CDR3 runs to 14 residues. Germline assignment: CDR1 SQVTM and CDR2 ANQGSEA. The CDR3 here is CSVEGTASGNTIYF. The CDR3 region has the DNA TGCAGCGTTGAGGGGACAGCTTCTGGAAACACCATATATTTT. Drawing the rest from reference TRBV29-1 and TRBJ1-3, the complete variable domain is SAVISQKPSRDICQRGTSLTIQCQVDSQVTMMFWYRQQPGQSLTLIATANQGSEATYESGFVIDKFPISRPNLTFSTLTVSNMSPEDSSIYLCSVEGTASGNTIYFGEGSWLTVV.

This chain uses TRBV19 with TRBJ2-5, with 12 bases lining up with TRBD1. This CDR3 is 16 amino acids long. CDR1 is LNHDA, CDR2 SQIVND, per germline (reference sequence). The ends lost 1 base at V and 4 bases at J; junction bases unmatched: 4. The CDR3: CASSIGGTGGRETQYF. The CDR3 DNA sequence: TGTGCCAGTAGTATAGGAGGGACAGGGGGCCGAGAGACCCAGTACTTC.

This clone is a singleton in its sample. The V gene is TRBV6-2 or TRBV6-3, the J gene TRBJ2-1, with no clear D. Between the trimmed V and J ends, which lost 3 bases and 7 bases, there was a span of 16 bases. The CDR3 is 15 residues long. The germline V gene has CDR1 MNHEY and CDR2 SVGEGT. CDR3 sequence: CASSYQQVYRNEQFF. The CDR3 DNA is TGTGCCAGCAGTTATCAGCAGGTCTATCGGAATGAGCAGTTCTTC.

CDR3: CAISERDIRATNEKLFF. The CDR3 DNA reads TGTGCCATCAGTGAGCGGGATATTAGAGCAACTAATGAAAAACTGTTTTTT. The chain is built from TRBV10-3 and TRBJ1-4; D is uncertain. Germline loops: CDR1 ENHRY, CDR2 SYGVKD. V lost 2 bases to trimming and J lost 0 bases, with 13 bases between them. This CDR3 comprises 17 residues.

This chain uses TRBV6-5 with TRBJ1-1; 8 positions match TRBD1. The V and J ends lost 5 bases and 5 bases, in that order; junction bases with no gene match: 7. This CDR3 comprises 14 residues. Germline CDR1 is MNHEY and CDR2 is SVGAGI. The CDR3 sequence: CASSIGTGGTEAFF. The CDR3 DNA is TGTGCCAGCAGTATCGGGACAGGAGGGACTGAAGCTTTCTTT.

The rearrangement uses TRBV11-2 and TRBJ2-5; D unresolved. This CDR3 is 13 amino acids long. V was clipped by 4 bases and J by 2 bases, with 8 bases between them. CDR1 SGHAT and CDR2 FQNNGV come from the germline V gene. CDR3 sequence reads: CASSYGSQETQYF. CDR3 DNA sequence: TGTGCCAGCAGCTACGGGTCACAAGAGACCCAGTACTTC. The whole variable domain, remainder taken from reference TRBV11-2 and TRBJ2-5, is EAGVAQSPRYKIIEKRQSVAFWCNPISGHATLYWYQQILGQGPKLLIQFQNNGVVDDSQLPKDRFSAERLKGVDSTLKIQPAKLEDSAVYLCASSYGSQETQYFGPGTRLLVL.

This clone was recorded once. This chain joins TRBV6-2 or TRBV6-3 and TRBJ1-1, with TRBD1 identical over 7 bases. With 2 bases clipped from V and 0 bases from J, the junction kept 6 bases outside the gene matches. Germline CDR1 MNHEY, CDR2 SVGEGT. This CDR3 is 16 amino acids long. Written as DNA, the CDR3 is TGTGCCAGCAGTTACCCCCGGGACAGATTGAACACTGAAGCTTTCTTT. This gives the protein CASSYPRDRLNTEAFF.